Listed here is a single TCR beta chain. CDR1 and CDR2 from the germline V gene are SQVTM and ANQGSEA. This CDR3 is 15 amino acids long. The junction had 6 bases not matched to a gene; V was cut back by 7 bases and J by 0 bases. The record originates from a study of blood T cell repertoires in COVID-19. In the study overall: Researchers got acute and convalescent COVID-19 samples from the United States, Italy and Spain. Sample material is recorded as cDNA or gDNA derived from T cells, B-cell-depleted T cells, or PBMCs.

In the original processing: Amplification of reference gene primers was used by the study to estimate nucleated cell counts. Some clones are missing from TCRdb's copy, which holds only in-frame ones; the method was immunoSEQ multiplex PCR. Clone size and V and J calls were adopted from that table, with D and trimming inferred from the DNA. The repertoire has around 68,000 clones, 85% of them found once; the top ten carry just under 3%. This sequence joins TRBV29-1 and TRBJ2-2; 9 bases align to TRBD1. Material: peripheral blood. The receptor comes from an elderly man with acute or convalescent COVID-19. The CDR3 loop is CSAPGTGPNTGELFF. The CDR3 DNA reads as TGCAGCGCCCCCGGGACAGGGCCGAACACCGGGGAGCTGTTTTTT.